These T cell receptor beta chains were read from a single sample in a study of T-cell reconstitution after alpha-beta-depleted transplantation in children. TCRdb recomputed calls from the PCR reads with MiXCR, one row per CDR3 protein. The sample records about 1,000,000 distinct CDR3 sequences, around 30% being singletons. This sample comprised PBMCs, mostly from graft donor cells, obtained 360 days after TCRalphabeta/CD19-depleted stem cell transplant. The receptors come from a boy under two years old who had a stem cell transplant for SCID, so the T cells may come from the graft donor. Each CDR3 is given with its conserved first and last residue. D genes are given only for firm matches. Clone sizes are given selectively: once, few, many, or a class where the clone is expanded.

abundance	j_gene	d_gene	v_gene	CDR3aa	CDR3nt
NA	TRBJ2-7	TRBD1	TRBV5-5	CASSVRDSPQFFYEQYF	TGTGCCAGCAGCGTCCGGGACAGCCCACAATTTTTCTACGAGCAGTACTTC
few	TRBJ2-5	NA	TRBV6-1	CASSPSGTELWPQETQYF	TGTGCCAGCAGTCCTTCCGGGACGGAACTTTGGCCCCAAGAGACCCAGTACTTC
NA	TRBJ1-2	NA	TRBV5-1	CASSLYPGDYGYTF	TGCGCCAGCAGCTTGTATCCGGGGGACTATGGCTACACCTTC
few	TRBJ2-7	TRBD2	TRBV10-3	CAISESGRRAGVFSYEQYF	TGTGCCATCAGTGAGTCGGGTAGGAGAGCGGGGGTTTTCTCCTACGAGCAGTACTTC
many	TRBJ2-5	NA	TRBV11-1	CASSQTGRGHTYQETQYF	TGTGCCAGCAGCCAAACAGGTCGGGGACACACGTACCAAGAGACCCAGTACTTC
NA	TRBJ2-1	NA	TRBV7-2	CASRQLYSSYNEQFF	TGTGCCAGCAGACAGCTGTATTCCTCCTACAATGAGCAGTTCTTC
few	TRBJ1-2	TRBD1	TRBV7-2	CASSPTGQGNYGYTF	TGTGCCAGCAGCCCGACGGGACAGGGAAACTATGGCTACACCTTC
NA	TRBJ2-3	NA	TRBV20-1	CSASGVKVADTQYF	TGCAGTGCTAGCGGGGTCAAAGTAGCAGATACGCAGTATTTT
few	TRBJ2-7	NA	TRBV7-8	CASSLVMVDEQYF	TGTGCCAGCAGCTTAGTTATGGTGGACGAGCAGTACTTC
few	TRBJ2-1	TRBD2	TRBV5-1	CASSSGAGGSYNEQFF	TGCGCCAGCAGCTCCGGGGCGGGGGGCTCCTACAATGAGCAGTTCTTC
few	TRBJ2-7	TRBD1	TRBV27	CASSSRDRGPGEQYF	TGTGCCAGCAGTTCCCGGGACAGGGGGCCGGGAGAGCAGTACTTC
NA	TRBJ1-5	TRBD1	TRBV10-2	CASRDRGSQPQHF	TGCGCCAGCAGGGACAGGGGGAGTCAGCCCCAGCATTTT